This TCR beta chain was captured in a study of blood T cell repertoires in COVID-19 (TCRdb year 2020). At the level of the whole study: Collaborator samples came from the United States, Italy and Spain and covered acute and convalescent phases of COVID-19. The repertoires were released in a freely available public database meant as a resource for research on the immune response to SARS-CoV-2. Samples came from the ongoing ImmuneRACE study (first 160 participants) plus 1,254 subjects from 6 global collaborators. The material from the prospective study consisted of cDNA or gDNA derived from T cells, B-cell-depleted T cells, or PBMCs. HLA class I and class II types, where available, came from metadata supplied by the sample provider rather than from assay-based typing. Nearly every sample came with metadata listing a de-identified subject ID, COVID-19 status, age in years and sex. The dataset comprised deeply sampled blood TCRbeta repertoires from subjects exposed to, actively infected with, or recovered from COVID-19. What the research found in general, with its limitations: Clinical and demographic metadata were provided uncurated, with the amount varying by source and participant.

The immunoSEQ Assay, a bias-controlled multiplex PCR, was used to amplify TCRbeta CDR3 regions from genomic DNA. For the original study's pipeline: The number of nucleated cells in each sample was estimated from the amplification of reference gene primers within the assay. To quantify the absolute abundance of each unique TCRbeta CDR3 rearrangement, sequence reads were collapsed and filtered. For each sample, productive Simpson clonality was calculated as the square root of Simpson's diversity index across productive rearrangements. TCRdb took this table from immuneACCESS and kept in-frame rearrangements with V and J called. Such tables lack part of the clones; where checked against another copy, unresolved V genes explain under half of the gap, and the rest is unexplained. V, J and clone size derive from that table, while D and trimming were established from the DNA sequence. The sample table lists 200,000 to 250,000 clones, around nine tenths of them with a count of one. The ten biggest clones cover 2.5% to 3% of the sample.

The table lists this clone with a count of one. Its antigen is unknown. No much larger clonotype is one base removed from it; base qualities were not supplied. Each collaborating institution followed its own protocols to collect whole blood in K2EDTA tubes. For TCRbeta analysis, collaborator samples were shipped as frozen whole blood, as isolated PBMCs, or as DNA extracted from either sample type. The receptor was isolated from a woman between 55 and 75 years old with acute or convalescent COVID-19. Sequencing used peripheral blood.

Here is the DNA: TGTGCCAGCAGCCAAGGAGGGGGGGCTGGAAACACCATATATTTT. This codes for CASSQGGGAGNTIYF. The rearrangement joined TRBV3-1 (or the pseudogene TRBV3-2) to TRBJ1-3; matching of 6 bases hints at TRBD1 as the D gene. At the junction V is shortened by 1 base and J by 2 bases, with 9 bases in between. Sequences LGHDT (CDR1) and YNNKEL (CDR2) are obtained from the germline V gene (reference sequence). The CDR3 goes from the cysteine to the phenylalanine over 15 residues. Of all the DNA, just the CDR3 is kept, 45 bases in frame from base 1.